The 32 T cell receptor beta chains below come from one sample, sequenced in a study of blood T cell repertoires in COVID-19. Here immunoSEQ multiplex PCR was the method, and the copy in TCRdb shows in-frame clones only, minus some. The sample holds more than 60,000 clones, approximately 87% seen once. The sequenced sample consisted of peripheral blood. These receptor sequences come from a man aged 55 to 70 with acute or convalescent COVID-19.

The J gene is TRBJ1-1, the V gene TRBV6-5; 8 bases are a match to TRBD1. Losses at the gene ends were 5 bases for V and 10 bases for J; bases not matched to a gene: 6. From germline, CDR1 is MNHEY and CDR2 SVGAGI. This CDR3 contains 12 residues. The CDR3 sequence is CASSPRTGLAFF. In nucleotides, the CDR3 is TGTGCCAGCAGTCCCAGGACAGGGCTAGCTTTCTTT.

V gene TRBV28 combines with J gene TRBJ1-2; 7 nucleotides align to TRBD1. Germline trimming cut 7 bases from V and 3 bases from J; bases unmatched to any gene: 8. Germline V CDR1 and CDR2: MDHEN, SYDVKM. The CDR3 is made up of 14 amino acids. CDR3 nucleotide sequence: TGTGCCAGCACCCTGACAGGGCTTTACTATGGCTACACCTTC. This encodes CASTLTGLYYGYTF.

V usage is TRBV18 and J usage is TRBJ1-6, with 7 positions matching TRBD1. Germline V gene data show CDR1 as KGHSH and CDR2 as LQKENI. The CDR3 is 17 residues long. The junction had 10 bases not matched to a gene; V was cut back by 3 bases and J by 5 bases. The CDR3 region is CASSPVQGSRNNSPLHF. The CDR3 nucleotides read TGTGCCAGCTCACCCGTACAGGGGTCGAGAAATAATTCACCCCTCCACTTT. Full variable domain (missing parts from reference TRBV18 and TRBJ1-6): NAGVMQNPRHLVRRRGQEARLRCSPMKGHSHVYWYRQLPEEGLKFMVYLQKENIIDESGMPKERFSAEFPKEGPSILRIQQVVRGDSAAYFCASSPVQGSRNNSPLHFGNGTRLTVT.

This chain connects TRBV11-2 to TRBJ2-5; 11 bases are shared with TRBD2. V was pared by 7 bases and J by 3 bases, with 13 bases of the junction left unmatched. Germline V gene sequence: CDR1 SGHAT, CDR2 FQNNGV. This CDR3 has 17 residues. CDR3 sequence (DNA): TGTGCCAGCATGGAGGGCTGGGTGACTAGCGGGGAAGAGACCCAGTACTTC. Translating gives CASMEGWVTSGEETQYF.

The chain links TRBV5-1 to TRBJ1-2, with 8 bases aligning to TRBD1. This CDR3 is built from 14 residues. Per germline, CDR1 SGHRS and CDR2 YFSETQ. J was trimmed by 5 bases and V by 2 bases; bases with no gene match: 5. The CDR3 here is CASSLPRTGYGYTF. The CDR3 nucleotides are TGCGCCAGCAGCTTACCTCGGACAGGGTATGGCTACACCTTC.

The V and J genes are TRBV7-9 and TRBJ2-7; 7 bases align to TRBD1. This CDR3 spans 14 amino acids. Germline V gene data show CDR1 as SEHNR and CDR2 as FQNEAQ (reference sequence). The V segment lost 5 bases and the J segment 2 bases; nucleotides outside the gene matches: 6. CDR3 sequence: CASSPGTETYEQYF. CDR3 nucleotide sequence: TGTGCCAGCAGCCCAGGGACAGAGACCTACGAGCAGTACTTC.

The V gene is TRBV21-1, the J gene TRBJ1-2. TRBV21-1 is a pseudogene segment. The CDR3 contains 13 residues. CDR3 amino acids: CASSKEKSGGYTF. CDR3 coding DNA: TGTGCCAGCAGCAAAGAGAAATCCGGGGGCTACACCTTC.

This rearrangement joins TRBV3-1 (or the pseudogene TRBV3-2) to TRBJ1-1; D is unresolved. V dropped 4 bases and J dropped 0 bases, with 30 bases sitting between them. CDR1 and CDR2 from the germline V gene are LGHDT and YNNKEL (reference sequence). This CDR3 contains 21 residues. The CDR3 loop reads CASSPVRGGSSTRNMNTEAFF. In DNA form, the CDR3 reads TGTGCCAGCAGCCCCGTTCGCGGCGGGTCTTCAACCCGAAACATGAACACTGAAGCTTTCTTT.

V usage is TRBV10-3 and J usage is TRBJ1-1; maybe TRBD1 (6 bases). Germline values: CDR1 ENHRY, CDR2 SYGVKD. This CDR3 spans 12 amino acids. V was cut by 6 bases and J by 3 bases, with 8 bases left in between. Written as DNA, the CDR3 is TGTGCCATCAGCCCAGGGGACACTGAAGCTTTCTTT. Encoded protein: CAISPGDTEAFF.

The V call is TRBV10-1, the J call TRBJ1-2; TRBD1 is a possible D gene (5 bases). From germline, CDR1 is WNHNN and CDR2 SYGVQD (reference sequence). The CDR3 consists of 13 residues. Trimming stripped 2 bases from V and 10 bases from J, with 14 bases between. The CDR3 spells CASSEDLDSYYTF. CDR3 sequence (DNA): TGCGCCAGCAGTGAGGATCTCGACAGCTACTACACCTTC.

This clone is medium-sized in the sample. The chain joins TRBV3-1 (or the pseudogene TRBV3-2) to TRBJ2-7; 8 bases map to TRBD2. The V gene's germline CDR1 is LGHDT and CDR2 YNNKEL (reference sequence). The CDR3 length is 14 residues. V was pared by 4 bases and J by 2 bases, with 4 bases of the junction left unmatched. The CDR3 DNA follows: TGTGCCAGCAGCCTAACTAGCGGACCCTACGAGCAGTACTTC. It encodes CASSLTSGPYEQYF.

This clone was detected once. The rearrangement joins TRBV29-1 to TRBJ1-1, with TRBD1 as a possible D gene (6 bases). Trimming removed 4 bases at V and 6 bases at J, with 21 bases between. The CDR3 loop spans 15 amino acids. The V gene's germline CDR1 is SQVTM and CDR2 ANQGSEA. The CDR3 sequence is CSVGGGPSVSAEAFF. As DNA, the CDR3 is TGCAGCGTTGGGGGGGGCCCCTCCGTAAGTGCTGAAGCTTTCTTT. The variable domain in full, with the rest retrieved from reference TRBV29-1 and TRBJ1-1, is SAVISQKPSRDICQRGTSLTIQCQVDSQVTMMFWYRQQPGQSLTLIATANQGSEATYESGFVIDKFPISRPNLTFSTLTVSNMSPEDSSIYLCSVGGGPSVSAEAFFGQGTRLTVV.

This chain links TRBV19 with TRBJ2-7, with 7 bases identical to TRBD2. Germline values: CDR1 LNHDA, CDR2 SQIVND (reference sequence). This CDR3 has 15 residues. The ends lost 4 bases at V and 2 bases at J; junction bases unmatched: 8. CDR3 nucleotide sequence: TGTGCCAGTAGTAAGAGCGGGGCCGATACCTACGAGCAGTACTTC. This translates into CASSKSGADTYEQYF.

This sequence joins TRBV7-2 and TRBJ2-3, with D possibly matching TRBD2 (5 bases). Trimming left V 3 bases short and J 1 base short, with 11 bases between. Per germline, CDR1 SGHTA and CDR2 FQGNSA. This CDR3 contains 15 residues. The CDR3 DNA sequence: TGTGCCAGCAGCTTCGGTGTCGGGGGCACAGATACGCAGTATTTT. It codes for CASSFGVGGTDTQYF.

This chain links TRBV7-2 with TRBJ2-2, with D possibly being TRBD1 (5 bases). The CDR3 runs 15 residues. V gave up 6 bases and J gave up 2 bases, with 13 bases separating them. CDR1 is SGHTA and CDR2 is FQGNSA in the germline V gene. The CDR3 region is CASSKTATNTGELFF. In nucleotides, the CDR3 is TGTGCCAGCAGTAAGACAGCCACTAACACCGGGGAGCTGTTTTTT.

This rearrangement joins TRBV11-2 to TRBJ2-1, with D possibly matching TRBD2 (6 bases). The germline gives CDR1 SGHAT, CDR2 FQNNGV. The CDR3 extends over 17 amino acids. V was clipped by 0 bases and J by 2 bases, with 14 bases between them. The CDR3 DNA reads as TGTGCCAGCAGCTTAGAGTTGGAGGGTGGCCCCTACAATGAGCAGTTCTTC. Translated: CASSLELEGGPYNEQFF.

The rearrangement joins TRBV7-2 to TRBJ2-3, with D perhaps TRBD1 (6 bases). Germline CDR1 reads SGHTA; CDR2 reads FQGNSA. The CDR3 totals 14 residues. Trimming stripped 5 bases from V and 5 bases from J, with 14 bases between. CDR3 in amino acids: CASSARQAGDTQYF. The CDR3 DNA sequence: TGTGCCAGCAGCGCACGACAGGCAGGAGATACGCAGTATTTT.

V and J are TRBV7-2 and TRBJ2-1; 14 bases match TRBD2. This CDR3 comprises 14 residues. Germline V gene data show CDR1 as SGHTA and CDR2 as FQGNSA. J gave up 12 bases and V 1 base, and 2 bases lay outside the gene matches. CDR3 DNA sequence: TGTGCCAGCAGCTTAGGGACTAGCGGGGGGATGCAGTTCTTC. It is translated as CASSLGTSGGMQFF.

J is TRBJ2-3 and V is TRBV12-5; the match to TRBD2 covers 8 bases. J gave up 13 bases and V 6 bases, and 15 bases lay outside the gene matches. Looked up from germline, CDR1 is LGHNT and CDR2 is FRNRAP. This CDR3 region has 14 residues. CDR3 sequence (DNA): TGTGCTAGTGGCAAAAGCGGGGGCCAGGGCCGTAAGTATTTT. Its protein product is CASGKSGGQGRKYF. Full variable domain (remainder filled in from reference TRBV12-5 and TRBJ2-3): DARVTQTPRHKVTEMGQEVTMRCQPILGHNTVFWYRQTMMQGLELLAYFRNRAPLDDSGMPKDRFSAEMPDATLATLKIQPSEPRDSAVYFCASGKSGGQGRKYFGPGTRLTVL.

The rearrangement uses TRBV18 and TRBJ1-5, with D possibly being TRBD1 (5 bases). The CDR3 runs to 15 residues. V gave up 3 bases and J gave up 1 base, with 10 bases separating them. CDR1 KGHSH and CDR2 LQKENI come from the germline V gene. CDR3 sequence: CASSPSGISNQPQHF. In DNA form, the CDR3 reads TGTGCCAGCTCACCTTCAGGGATAAGCAATCAGCCCCAGCATTTT. The full variable domain, with the rest looked up from reference TRBV18 and TRBJ1-5, is NAGVMQNPRHLVRRRGQEARLRCSPMKGHSHVYWYRQLPEEGLKFMVYLQKENIIDESGMPKERFSAEFPKEGPSILRIQQVVRGDSAAYFCASSPSGISNQPQHFGDGTRLSIL.

The rearrangement links TRBV7-2 to TRBJ2-7; D not resolved. The CDR3 totals 14 residues. Trimming cost V 6 bases and J 0 bases, with 12 bases left between them. The germline V gene has CDR1 SGHTA and CDR2 FQGNSA. CDR3 coding DNA: TGTGCCAGCAGATCGCAGGTCAGCTCCTACGAGCAGTACTTC. This translates into CASRSQVSSYEQYF.

This chain uses TRBV11-2 with TRBJ1-3; D is ambiguous. The germline CDR1 and CDR2 sequences are SGHAT and FQNNGV. Trimming left V 1 base short and J 1 base short, with 8 bases between. This CDR3 spans 15 amino acids. The DNA of the CDR3 is TGTGCCAGCAGCTTAGTTCGTCTTTCTGGAAACACCATATATTTT. Translating it yields CASSLVRLSGNTIYF.

The V call is TRBV9, the J call TRBJ1-3, with TRBD1 matching over 9 bases. V trimming: 9 bases; J trimming: 1 base; junction bases outside the gene matches: 8. Germline CDR1 reads SGDLS; CDR2 reads YYNGEE. This CDR3 is built from 15 residues. The CDR3 DNA follows: TGTGCCACCTCTATGGACAGGGGTTCTGGAAACACCATATATTTT. Its translation is CATSMDRGSGNTIYF.

This chain links TRBV18 with TRBJ1-5; 7 bases are a match to TRBD1. V lost 4 bases and J lost 5; bases outside the gene matches: 2. CDR1 and CDR2 from the germline V gene are KGHSH and LQKENI. This CDR3 is built from 13 residues. CDR3 loop: CASSQGAHQPQHF. The CDR3 coding sequence is TGTGCCAGCTCACAGGGGGCACATCAGCCCCAGCATTTT.

This clone has a handful of counts. CDR3 loop: CAISESGKNTEAFF. Written as DNA, the CDR3 is TGTGCCATCAGTGAGTCGGGCAAGAACACTGAAGCTTTCTTT. This chain connects TRBV10-3 to TRBJ1-1; D unresolved. The germline CDR1 and CDR2 sequences are ENHRY and SYGVKD. The CDR3 runs 14 residues. Between the trimmed V and J ends, which lost 0 bases and 1 base, there was a span of 6 bases.

The chain combines TRBV12-3 or TRBV12-4 with TRBJ1-4, with D perhaps TRBD1 (5 bases). The V end was cut by 5 bases, the J end by 5 bases, with 9 bases between. The CDR3 is 13 residues long. CDR3 in amino acids: CASSGGGNEKLFF. The CDR3 DNA sequence: TGTGCCAGCAGTGGGGGGGGAAATGAAAAACTGTTTTTT.

The chain employs TRBV7-8 and TRBJ1-2; TRBD1 might be the D (5 bases). Germline V gene lookup returns CDR1 SGHVS and CDR2 FQNEAQ. V was trimmed by 5 bases and J by 3 bases, leaving 10 bases between them. This CDR3 contains 13 residues. CDR3 sequence reads: CASSGGGDYGYTF. The CDR3 nucleotides are TGTGCCAGCAGCGGCGGGGGGGACTATGGCTACACCTTC.

The chain carries TRBV11-2 and TRBJ1-1; D gene unclear. The germline V gene has CDR1 SGHAT and CDR2 FQNNGV. Trimming took off 5 bases at V and 7 bases at J, with 8 bases between the two ends. This CDR3 comprises 11 residues. In DNA form, the CDR3 reads TGTGCCAGCAGCCTCTTGAGTGAAGCTTTCTTT. It translates to CASSLLSEAFF.

The rearrangement joins TRBV7-9 to TRBJ1-4; no definite D call. The CDR3 spans 15 residues. Germline assignment: CDR1 SEHNR and CDR2 FQNEAQ (reference sequence). The V end lost 5 bases, the J end lost 8 bases, and 18 bases lay between the germline ends. CDR3: CASSPRGSGDEKLFF. CDR3 DNA sequence: TGTGCCAGCAGCCCCCGTGGTTCTGGAGACGAAAAACTGTTTTTT.

The chain uses TRBV18 and TRBJ2-1; 9 bases fit TRBD2. J gave up 5 bases and V 0 bases, and 8 bases lay outside the gene matches. There are 17 residues in the CDR3. Germline CDR1 KGHSH, CDR2 LQKENI. The CDR3 region has the DNA TGTGCCAGCTCACCACCTAGCGGGAGATTACTGGACAATGAGCAGTTCTTC. It translates to CASSPPSGRLLDNEQFF.

The V gene is TRBV7-2, the J gene TRBJ2-7, with D perhaps TRBD1 (6 bases). The V gene's germline CDR1 is SGHTA and CDR2 FQGNSA. The CDR3 is 16 residues long. V was pared by 2 bases and J by 7 bases, with 21 bases between. The CDR3 region is CASSLSDRQDTPEQYF. The CDR3 bases are TGTGCCAGCAGCTTATCGGACAGACAAGACACGCCGGAGCAGTACTTC.

V gene TRBV7-6 combines with J gene TRBJ2-1, with D possibly matching TRBD2 (5 bases). V was pared by 1 base and J by 1 base, with 11 bases between. CDR1 SGHVS and CDR2 FNYEAQ come from the germline V gene. The CDR3 has 16 amino acids. DNA of the CDR3: TGTGCCAGCAGCTTAGGTTCCGGCGGGTCCTACAATGAGCAGTTCTTC. Translated, it gives CASSLGSGGSYNEQFF.